This record covers a single T cell receptor (beta chain). Antigen: not known. The CDR3 has 14 residues. V trimming: 4 bases; J trimming: 1 base; junction bases outside the gene matches: 1. Germline CDR1 and CDR2: LGHDT and YNNKEL (reference sequence). The sample is drawn from a study of T-cell memory formation after mild COVID-19. Study background: The TCR clusters were mostly specific to one donor. The study's findings and limits: Memory cells collected pre-infection included some clones that later responded, suggesting cross-reactive memory joined. Balance between CD4 and CD8 was seen in clones contracting day 15 to 85, and a CD4+ lean was seen in later expanders.

TCRdb re-analysed the 5' RACE reads in MiXCR, keeping a single row per CDR3 protein. The data hold some 300,000 distinct CDR3 sequences, with approximately 22% observed a single time. Material: PBMCs or a T cell subset sorted from them (not recorded which). The J gene is TRBJ2-4, the V gene TRBV3-1; 7 nucleotides line up with TRBD2. The TCR comes from a man aged 18 to 29 who had mild COVID-19 (a few samples of this study predate the infection). Cell type and time point are not known. This chain's CDR3 is CASSRRGAKNIQYF. CDR3 DNA: TGTGCCAGCAGCCGGCGGGGGGCCAAAAACATTCAGTACTTC.